These T cell receptor beta chains were read from a single sample in a study of T-cell reconstitution after alpha-beta-depleted transplantation in children. TCRdb recomputed calls from the PCR reads with MiXCR, one row per CDR3 protein. The table includes about 210,000 distinct CDR3 sequences, over 15% detected once. The material was PBMCs, mostly from graft donor cells, obtained 360 days after TCRalphabeta/CD19-depleted stem cell transplant. The receptors come from a male patient between 2 and 10 years old who had a stem cell transplant for acute lymphoblastic leukemia, so the T cells may come from the graft donor. CDR3s leave out the opening cysteine and the closing phenylalanine or tryptophan. The order of the fields is V gene, CDR3 protein.

v_call: TRBV28; cdr3_aa: ASRGQGAVWEQY
v_call: TRBV20-1; cdr3_aa: SPSSGSSYEQY
v_call: TRBV15; cdr3_aa: ATSRGKRQMFSGNTIY
v_call: TRBV18; cdr3_aa: ASSPPGQGEKLF
v_call: TRBV20-1; cdr3_aa: SARTGDAKNIQY
v_call: TRBV29-1; cdr3_aa: SVSPVLGSTEAF
v_call: TRBV19; cdr3_aa: ASRDTERETQY
v_call: TRBV2; cdr3_aa: ASAGTLAKNIQY
v_call: TRBV20-1; cdr3_aa: SARGEGYGYT
v_call: TRBV12-3/TRBV12-4; cdr3_aa: ASSPDRGPYNEQF
v_call: TRBV20-1; cdr3_aa: SAGSGTLVKNIQY
v_call: TRBV7-8; cdr3_aa: ASSLEVKWRSLTNEQF
v_call: TRBV5-1; cdr3_aa: ASSSEIVTEQY
v_call: TRBV27; cdr3_aa: ATEKRGWGNEQF
v_call: TRBV4-2; cdr3_aa: ASSQADTGELF
v_call: TRBV7-2; cdr3_aa: ASSLDRGVRGAQY
v_call: TRBV4-3; cdr3_aa: ASSPFSSGLYYEQY
v_call: TRBV20-1; cdr3_aa: SASGTNDLGTDTQY
v_call: TRBV6-1; cdr3_aa: ASTKHRGPGNTIY
v_call: TRBV20-1; cdr3_aa: SAIDRGGTQY
v_call: TRBV12-3/TRBV12-4; cdr3_aa: ASSIRQGALYEQY
v_call: TRBV6-1; cdr3_aa: ATRSLEEIGYT
v_call: TRBV5-1; cdr3_aa: ASRWAPSGGTDTQY
v_call: TRBV5-1; cdr3_aa: ASSSGQGERTEAF
v_call: TRBV7-2; cdr3_aa: ASSSQRPPISTDTQY
v_call: TRBV6-1; cdr3_aa: SSKGVLQGSEKLF
v_call: TRBV29-1; cdr3_aa: SVAGTVDLYEQY
v_call: TRBV6-5; cdr3_aa: ASSYLEGDSYEQY
v_call: TRBV7-9; cdr3_aa: ASSLLGKAYEQY
v_call: TRBV12-3/TRBV12-4; cdr3_aa: ASSYGDSRSSGNTIY
v_call: TRBV5-1; cdr3_aa: ASSQGQDNTEAF
v_call: TRBV30; cdr3_aa: AWRDGDRGLYNEQF
v_call: TRBV29-1; cdr3_aa: SAPGIGRETQY
v_call: TRBV20-1; cdr3_aa: SAANPGETQY
v_call: TRBV25-1; cdr3_aa: ASSETQGAGETQY
v_call: TRBV12-3/TRBV12-4; cdr3_aa: ASSLAGMAQY
v_call: TRBV24-1; cdr3_aa: ATSDLTGQSNRETQY
v_call: TRBV6-1; cdr3_aa: ATLPRDTSYEQY
v_call: TRBV7-9; cdr3_aa: ASSSVAGGTDTQY
v_call: TRBV12-3/TRBV12-4; cdr3_aa: ASSSTSAEEQF
v_call: TRBV2; cdr3_aa: ASRSSSGADTGELF
v_call: TRBV12-3/TRBV12-4; cdr3_aa: ASSFRTGSPDTQY
v_call: TRBV30; cdr3_aa: AWSVSGLADTQY
v_call: TRBV7-6; cdr3_aa: ASSEEYASEQY
v_call: TRBV29-1; cdr3_aa: SVIGRGNTEAF
v_call: TRBV7-9; cdr3_aa: ASSLGRVNTGELF
v_call: TRBV12-3/TRBV12-4; cdr3_aa: ASRYRGQGNEQF
v_call: TRBV7-8; cdr3_aa: ASSPNLAGGGNEQF
v_call: TRBV24-1; cdr3_aa: ATSDLGGPSTDTQY
v_call: TRBV6-5; cdr3_aa: ASSTSPSTGGSNTEAF
v_call: TRBV10-3; cdr3_aa: AITASLLYEQY
v_call: TRBV27; cdr3_aa: ASSLGRGPYEQY
v_call: TRBV12-3/TRBV12-4; cdr3_aa: ASSSLADNEQF
v_call: TRBV7-2; cdr3_aa: ASSLSKETQY
v_call: TRBV14; cdr3_aa: ASSQDLGQDNEQF
v_call: TRBV27; cdr3_aa: ASSLGSGQARLKTQY
v_call: TRBV29-1; cdr3_aa: SVEWSSRDRRGTEAF